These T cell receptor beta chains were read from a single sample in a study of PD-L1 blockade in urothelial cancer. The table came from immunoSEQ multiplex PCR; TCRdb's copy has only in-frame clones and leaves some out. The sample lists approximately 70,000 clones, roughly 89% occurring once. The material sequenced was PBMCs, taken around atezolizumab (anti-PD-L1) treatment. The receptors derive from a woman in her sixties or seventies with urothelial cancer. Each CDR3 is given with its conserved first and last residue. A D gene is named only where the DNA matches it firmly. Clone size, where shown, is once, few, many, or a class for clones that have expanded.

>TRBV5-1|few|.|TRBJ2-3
CASSLQGGEQGDTQYF
TGCGCCAGCAGCTTACAGGGTGGGGAGCAGGGTGATACGCAGTATTTT
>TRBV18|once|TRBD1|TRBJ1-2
CASSLLQGQGLANYGYTF
TGTGCCAGCTCACTCCTCCAGGGACAGGGTTTAGCTAACTATGGCTACACCTTC
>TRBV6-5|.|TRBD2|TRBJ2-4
CASSYSAGEAKNIQYF
TGTGCCAGCAGTTACTCGGCGGGAGAAGCCAAAAACATTCAGTACTTC
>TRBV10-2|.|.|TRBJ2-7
CASSVQSYEQYF
TGCGCCAGCAGTGTCCAATCCTACGAGCAGTACTTC
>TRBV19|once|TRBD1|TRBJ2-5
CASSQGTGRVTQYF
TGTGCCAGTAGCCAAGGGACAGGGAGGGTGACCCAGTACTTC
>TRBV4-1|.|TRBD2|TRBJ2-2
CASSQEQGGLAGGDNTGELFF
TGCGCCAGCAGCCAAGAACAGGGGGGACTAGCGGGGGGGGATAACACCGGGGAGCTGTTTTTT
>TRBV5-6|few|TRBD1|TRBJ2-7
CASSAGQGRYEQYF
TGTGCCAGCAGCGCCGGACAGGGGAGGTACGAGCAGTACTTC
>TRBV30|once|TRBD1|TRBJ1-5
CAWSVPGTGIWKPQHF
TGTGCCTGGAGTGTACCCGGGACAGGGATCTGGAAGCCCCAGCATTTT
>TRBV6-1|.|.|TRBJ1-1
CASSLVLLNTEAFF
TGTGCCAGCAGTCTAGTACTTCTGAACACTGAAGCTTTCTTT
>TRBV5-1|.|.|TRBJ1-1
CASSLDRANTEAFF
TGCGCCAGCAGCTTGGACAGGGCAAACACTGAAGCTTTCTTT